This T cell receptor beta chain is drawn from a study of regulatory T cells in long-lasting Graves disease. About the study: Graves' patients, newly diagnosed, had taken antithyroid drugs under 3 months. Study results and caveats: Peripheral blood, not thyroid tissue, was the sole material studied.

The time point denotes: newly diagnosed GD, antithyroid drugs for less than 3 months. PBMCs were the source of the RNA used for TCR sequencing. TCR beta libraries were built with iRepertoire HTBI primers and Arm-PCR of CDR3 regions. One entry per CDR3 protein, called by TCRdb with MiXCR from the multiplex PCR reads. The sample shows roughly 560,000 distinct CDR3 sequences, about 16% of them seen only once. This clonotype was seen repeatedly, ten times or more. The antigen is unknown. Trimming stripped 5 bases from V and 1 base from J, with 14 bases between. CDR1 and CDR2 (germline): SGHVS, FQNEAQ. The CDR3 extends over 15 amino acids. This sample also belongs to another study, concerning T cells in Graves' hyperthyroidism and ophthalmopathy. That source notes: Hyperthyroidism of Graves' type that showed no ophthalmopathy progression within 18 months was stable. Ophthalmopathy was distinguished from stable hyperthyroidism by 13 V-J signatures.

Sequencing was performed on peripheral blood mononuclear cells (PBMCs), taken at new diagnosis, from a patient treated with antithyroid drugs. The gene calls are TRBV7-8 and TRBJ1-1; D ambiguous. This receptor was identified in a woman aged 35-60 years with Graves disease. The CDR3 protein is CASSIEGKGNTEAFF. The CDR3 DNA reads as TGTGCCAGCAGCATCGAGGGAAAGGGGAACACTGAAGCTTTCTTT.